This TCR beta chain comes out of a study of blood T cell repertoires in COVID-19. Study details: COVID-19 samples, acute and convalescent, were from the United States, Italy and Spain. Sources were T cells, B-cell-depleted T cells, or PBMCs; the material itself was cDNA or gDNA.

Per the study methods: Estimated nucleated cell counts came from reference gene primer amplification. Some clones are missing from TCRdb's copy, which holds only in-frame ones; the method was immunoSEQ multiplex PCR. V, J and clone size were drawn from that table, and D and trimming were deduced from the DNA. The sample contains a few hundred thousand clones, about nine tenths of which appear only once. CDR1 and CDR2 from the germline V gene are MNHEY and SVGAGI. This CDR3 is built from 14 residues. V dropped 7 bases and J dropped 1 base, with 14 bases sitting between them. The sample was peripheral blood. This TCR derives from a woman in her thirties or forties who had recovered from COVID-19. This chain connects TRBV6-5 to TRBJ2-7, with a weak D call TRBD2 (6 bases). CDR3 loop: CASTRGGGSYEQYF. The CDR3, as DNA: TGTGCCAGCACCCGGGGAGGAGGGTCCTACGAGCAGTACTTC.